The 25 T cell receptor beta chains given below trace back to one sample, sequenced in a study of T cells after yellow fever vaccination. A single record per CDR3 protein comes from TCRdb applying MiXCR to the 5' RACE reads. The sample consists of around 230,000 distinct CDR3 sequences, over 6.5% of them appearing once. Sequencing was performed on CD4+ T cells sorted from PBMCs, taken on the day of the yellow fever booster vaccination. The receptor source for this set is a man aged 25-40 years who received the YFV17D yellow fever vaccine.

This clonotype has ten or more counts. The chain employs TRBV7-2 and TRBJ2-3, with D unclear. The V gene lost 2 bases and the J gene lost 2 bases, with 11 bases spanning the gap. Germline CDR1 and CDR2: SGHTA and FQGNSA. This CDR3 is built from 15 residues. The CDR3 DNA sequence: TGTGCCAGCAGCTTAACTACTACTGCCACAGATACGCAGTATTTT. Protein sequence: CASSLTTTATDTQYF. The full variable domain, in which reference TRBV7-2 and TRBJ2-3 provide the parts outside the CDR3, is GAGVSQSPSNKVTEKGKDVELRCDPISGHTALYWYRQSLGQGLEFLIYFQGNSAPDKSGLPSDRFSAERTGGSVSTLTIQRTQQEDSAVYLCASSLTTTATDTQYFGPGTRLTVL.

In DNA, the CDR3 is TGTGCCAGCAGCCCGATCGGGGGGGTTAGTATAGATACGCAGTATTTT. It specifies CASSPIGGVSIDTQYF. This chain connects TRBV7-2 to TRBJ2-3; 8 bases match TRBD2. The ends lost 5 bases at V and 5 bases at J; junction bases unmatched: 12. The germline V gene has CDR1 SGHTA and CDR2 FQGNSA. This CDR3 has 16 amino acids. The variable domain in full, with the rest retrieved from reference TRBV7-2 and TRBJ2-3, is GAGVSQSPSNKVTEKGKDVELRCDPISGHTALYWYRQSLGQGLEFLIYFQGNSAPDKSGLPSDRFSAERTGGSVSTLTIQRTQQEDSAVYLCASSPIGGVSIDTQYFGPGTRLTVL.

The chain couples TRBV3-1 to TRBJ2-7; D ambiguous. Germline CDR1 is LGHDT and CDR2 is YNNKEL (reference sequence). The V gene lost 0 bases and the J gene lost 0 bases, with 12 bases spanning the gap. The CDR3 totals 16 residues. The DNA of the CDR3 is TGTGCCAGCAGCCAAGATGTGCAGCCTACCTCCTACGAGCAGTACTTC. Encoded protein: CASSQDVQPTSYEQYF.

V gene TRBV7-3 combines with J gene TRBJ1-2, with 12 nucleotides matching TRBD1. This CDR3 region has 14 residues. Germline V lookup: CDR1 SGHTA, CDR2 FQGTGA. Unmatched junction bases numbered 10, after V lost 4 bases and J lost 13 bases. In DNA form, the CDR3 reads TGTGCCAGCAGCTCGGGACAGGGGGCGCTTTCTCCCACCTTC. Translating gives CASSSGQGALSPTF.

This clonotype occurred a few times. The rearrangement joins TRBV20-1 to TRBJ2-3, with TRBD2 matching over 7 bases. Trimming took 2 bases from V and 2 from J; bases not matched to a gene: 7. The germline V gene has CDR1 DFQATT and CDR2 SNEGSKA (reference sequence). This CDR3 region has 15 residues. The CDR3 DNA sequence: TGCAGTGCTAGATCAGCAGCGGGATACACAGATACGCAGTATTTT. Its protein product is CSARSAAGYTDTQYF.

This clonotype came up a few times. CDR3 coding DNA: TGCGCCAGCAGCTTCGATGGGACTAGCCGCACAGATACGCAGTATTTT. Translated, it gives CASSFDGTSRTDTQYF. The genes are TRBV5-1 and TRBJ2-3; 9 bases align to TRBD2. This CDR3 is built from 16 residues. Trimming at V came to 2 bases and at J to 1 base, leaving 5 bases not matched to a gene. CDR1 is SGHRS and CDR2 is YFSETQ in the germline V gene.

The chain has TRBV5-1 and TRBJ1-4, with D uncertain. The CDR3 has 15 residues. The V gene's germline CDR1 is SGHRS and CDR2 YFSETQ. Deletions cut 0 bases from V and 8 bases from J, with 14 bases between. The CDR3 protein is CASSLVGRKEEKLFF. The CDR3 coding sequence is TGCGCCAGCAGCTTGGTGGGCCGGAAGGAGGAAAAACTGTTTTTT. Using reference TRBV5-1 and TRBJ1-4 for the parts outside the CDR3, the full variable domain is KAGVTQTPRYLIKTRGQQVTLSCSPISGHRSVSWYQQTPGQGLQFLFEYFSETQRNKGNFPGRFSGRQFSNSRSEMNVSTLELGDSALYLCASSLVGRKEEKLFFGSGTQLSVL.

The V call is TRBV6-2 or TRBV6-3, the J call TRBJ1-5; D ambiguous. Germline V gene sequence: CDR1 MNHEY, CDR2 SVGEGT. V dropped 2 bases and J dropped 7 bases, with 6 bases sitting between them. CDR3 length equals 12 residues. The CDR3 spells CASSYIRQPQHF. The CDR3, as DNA: TGTGCCAGCAGTTACATCCGGCAGCCCCAGCATTTT.

The gene calls are TRBV5-1 and TRBJ2-7; 13 bases map to TRBD2. V was clipped by 0 bases and J by 3 bases; unmatched bases: 9. The CDR3 covers 18 residues. CDR1 is SGHRS and CDR2 is YFSETQ in the germline V gene. DNA of the CDR3: TGCGCCAGCAGCTTGGGAAAGGGACTAGCGGGAAAGGACTACGAGCAGTACTTC. It translates to CASSLGKGLAGKDYEQYF. Full variable domain (rest looked up from reference TRBV5-1 and TRBJ2-7): KAGVTQTPRYLIKTRGQQVTLSCSPISGHRSVSWYQQTPGQGLQFLFEYFSETQRNKGNFPGRFSGRQFSNSRSEMNVSTLELGDSALYLCASSLGKGLAGKDYEQYFGPGTRLTVT.

This clonotype was found many times. V and J are TRBV3-1 and TRBJ1-2, with 9 nucleotides matching TRBD1. Losses at the gene ends were 5 bases for V and 7 bases for J; bases not matched to a gene: 5. Germline CDR1 is LGHDT and CDR2 is YNNKEL (reference sequence). The CDR3 runs to 13 residues. This CDR3 is CASSSDRGSGYTF. CDR3 coding DNA: TGTGCCAGCAGCTCGGACAGGGGAAGTGGCTACACCTTC.

About this clonotype: Since a much larger clone is just one base distant, this may be a read error. The rearrangement uses TRBV12-3 or TRBV12-4 and TRBJ1-1; TRBD1 matches at 11 bases. The CDR3 is made up of 14 amino acids. DNA of the CDR3: TGTGCCAGCAGCCCGGGACAGGGGGACACTGTAGCTTTCTTT. This encodes CASSPGQGDTVAFF.

This clonotype has a count of ten or more. This sequence joins TRBV5-1 and TRBJ1-2, with 9 nucleotides matching TRBD1. The CDR3 spans 15 residues. CDR1 SGHRS and CDR2 YFSETQ come from the germline V gene. After removal of 3 bases from V and 4 bases from J, the junction contained 7 bases not matched to a gene. Here the CDR3 reads CASSWGTGTFYGYTF. CDR3 DNA sequence: TGCGCCAGCAGCTGGGGGACAGGGACGTTCTATGGCTACACCTTC.

Concerning this clonotype: The conserved final phenylalanine or tryptophan is absent from the CDR3, which likely points to a read error. This chain links TRBV28 with TRBJ2-1; the D call may be TRBD1 or TRBD2 (5 bases each). The V gene lost 6 bases and the J gene lost 7 bases, with 7 bases spanning the gap. CDR1 is MDHEN and CDR2 is SYDVKM in the germline V gene. The CDR3 loop spans 11 amino acids. CDR3 sequence (DNA): TGTGCCAGCAGGGGGGAGAATGAGCAGTTCTTA. This sequence encodes CASRGENEQFL.

This clonotype was seen many times. This chain connects TRBV12-3 or TRBV12-4 to TRBJ2-5, with TRBD1 matching 10 bases. The trim removed 3 bases at V and 2 bases at J, leaving 3 bases unmatched. The CDR3 covers 15 residues. The CDR3 DNA reads TGTGCCAGCAGTTTGGACAGGGGGTGGCAAGAGACCCAGTACTTC. This encodes CASSLDRGWQETQYF.

This clonotype occurred many times. The chain joins TRBV7-9 to TRBJ1-1; perhaps TRBD1 as D (6 bases). The ends were cut back, 6 bases at V and 3 bases at J, with 14 bases in the middle. Germline V gene sequence: CDR1 SEHNR, CDR2 FQNEAQ (reference sequence). The CDR3 covers 14 residues. CDR3 sequence reads: CASRLQGKDTEAFF. CDR3 sequence (DNA): TGTGCCAGCAGACTTCAGGGGAAGGACACTGAAGCTTTCTTT.

V gene TRBV28 combines with J gene TRBJ2-1, with no clear D. The ends were cut back, 4 bases at V and 8 bases at J, with 9 bases in the middle. This CDR3 is built from 12 residues. Germline CDR1 and CDR2: MDHEN and SYDVKM. The CDR3 region has the DNA TGTGCCAGCAGTTCCCTTGGGGATGAGCAGTTCTTC. Its protein product is CASSSLGDEQFF.

This clonotype was seen many times. The genes are TRBV29-1 and TRBJ2-5; possibly TRBD1 or TRBD2 for D (6 bases each). CDR3 size: 13 residues. The germline CDR1 and CDR2 sequences are SQVTM and ANQGSEA. Trimming removed 8 bases from V and 10 bases from J, with 23 bases in between. The CDR3 region is CSLSPGRGGSQYF. CDR3 bases: TGCAGCTTGAGCCCGGGCCGAGGGGGGAGCCAGTACTTC.

The V and J genes are TRBV19 and TRBJ2-6; D remains unclear. V was clipped by 4 bases and J by 2 bases, with 24 bases between them. The CDR3 is 20 amino acids. CDR1 and CDR2 from the germline V gene are LNHDA and SQIVND (reference sequence). For the CDR3, the DNA is TGTGCCAGTAGTACATACAGCATTTCGGCCTCCCAGGCTGGGGCCAACGTCCTGACTTTC. Its protein product is CASSTYSISASQAGANVLTF.

The chain uses TRBV20-1 and TRBJ2-3; 12 nucleotides align to TRBD2. This CDR3 spans 14 amino acids. V was clipped by 6 bases and J by 5 bases; unmatched bases: 6. From germline, CDR1 is DFQATT and CDR2 SNEGSKA (reference sequence). CDR3 sequence reads: CSALAGGGRDTQYF. CDR3 nucleotide sequence: TGCAGTGCACTAGCGGGAGGCGGAAGAGATACGCAGTATTTT.

This clonotype was counted ten times or more. V gene TRBV29-1 combines with J gene TRBJ2-5; D could derive from TRBD1 or TRBD2 (5 bases each). The CDR3 is 13 amino acids. Per the germline V gene, CDR1 is SQVTM and CDR2 is ANQGSEA. V was clipped by 3 bases and J by 5 bases, with 13 bases between them. CDR3 sequence (DNA): TGCAGCGTTGATCTGCTGGGGACGGAGACCCAGTACTTC. It specifies CSVDLLGTETQYF.

This clonotype was counted ten times or more. The chain has TRBV5-1 and TRBJ2-1; maybe TRBD2 (6 bases). This CDR3 has 16 residues. Germline CDR1 reads SGHRS; CDR2 reads YFSETQ. Trimming took 4 bases from V and 4 from J, leaving 18 bases between them. The CDR3: CASSPNGLNQYNEQFF. The DNA for the CDR3 is TGCGCCAGCAGCCCCAACGGACTAAACCAATACAATGAGCAGTTCTTC.

This clonotype came up a few times. V gene TRBV7-2 combines with J gene TRBJ1-5, with a weak D call TRBD1 (5 bases). Germline V gene lookup returns CDR1 SGHTA and CDR2 FQGNSA. Trimming left V 3 bases short and J 7 bases short, with 13 bases between. The CDR3 covers 14 residues. The CDR3 coding sequence is TGTGCCAGCAGCTTGGGCTCTTGGGGCCAGCCCCAGCATTTT. This encodes CASSLGSWGQPQHF.

This clonotype occurred many times. V gene TRBV7-2 combines with J gene TRBJ1-1; 9 nucleotides agree with TRBD1. CDR3 length equals 16 residues. Per the germline V gene, CDR1 is SGHTA and CDR2 is FQGNSA. The trim removed 4 bases at V and 4 bases at J, leaving 10 bases unmatched. CDR3 in DNA: TGTGCCAGCAGCTCGACTTTAGGGACAGGGAGCACTGAAGCTTTCTTT. Translation gives CASSSTLGTGSTEAFF. Full variable domain (outside the CDR3, taken from reference TRBV7-2 and TRBJ1-1): GAGVSQSPSNKVTEKGKDVELRCDPISGHTALYWYRQSLGQGLEFLIYFQGNSAPDKSGLPSDRFSAERTGGSVSTLTIQRTQQEDSAVYLCASSSTLGTGSTEAFFGQGTRLTVV.

The chain uses TRBV29-1 and TRBJ1-2; D might be TRBD1 (5 bases). The V end lost 6 bases, the J end lost 7 bases, and 12 bases lay between the germline ends. CDR1 is SQVTM and CDR2 is ANQGSEA in the germline V gene. The CDR3 is 11 residues long. CDR3 sequence (DNA): TGCAGCGTGGCAGGGATCTCTGGCTACACCTTC. Protein: CSVAGISGYTF.

V and J are TRBV6-5 and TRBJ2-5; 7 bases agree with TRBD2. The CDR3 sequence is 14 residues long. The V gene end was trimmed by 6 bases and the J gene end by 4 bases; junction bases not matched to a gene: 8. Germline V gene data show CDR1 as MNHEY and CDR2 as SVGAGI. The CDR3 bases are TGTGCCAGCAGGACTAGCAGGAGAGGAGAGACCCAGTACTTC. As protein: CASRTSRRGETQYF.